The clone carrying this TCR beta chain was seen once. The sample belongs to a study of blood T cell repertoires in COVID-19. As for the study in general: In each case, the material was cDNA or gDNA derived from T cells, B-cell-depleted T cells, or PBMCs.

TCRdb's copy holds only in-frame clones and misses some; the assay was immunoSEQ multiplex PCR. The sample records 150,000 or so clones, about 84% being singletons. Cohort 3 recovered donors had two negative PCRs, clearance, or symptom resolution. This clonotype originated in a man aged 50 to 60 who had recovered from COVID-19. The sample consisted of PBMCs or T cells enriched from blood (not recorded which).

The CDR3: CASSTSPAAGGTQYF. CDR3 in DNA: TGCGCCAGCAGCACATCTCCCGCAGCCGGAGGGACCCAGTACTTC. The chain links TRBV5-1 to TRBJ2-5; a weak D match, TRBD2 (5 bases). The CDR3 has 15 residues. CDR1 and CDR2 (germline): SGHRS, YFSETQ. Trimming cost V 4 bases and J 7 bases, with 20 bases left between them. The entire variable domain, with the rest obtained from reference TRBV5-1 and TRBJ2-5, is as follows: KAGVTQTPRYLIKTRGQQVTLSCSPISGHRSVSWYQQTPGQGLQFLFEYFSETQRNKGNFPGRFSGRQFSNSRSEMNVSTLELGDSALYLCASSTSPAAGGTQYFGPGTRLLVL.